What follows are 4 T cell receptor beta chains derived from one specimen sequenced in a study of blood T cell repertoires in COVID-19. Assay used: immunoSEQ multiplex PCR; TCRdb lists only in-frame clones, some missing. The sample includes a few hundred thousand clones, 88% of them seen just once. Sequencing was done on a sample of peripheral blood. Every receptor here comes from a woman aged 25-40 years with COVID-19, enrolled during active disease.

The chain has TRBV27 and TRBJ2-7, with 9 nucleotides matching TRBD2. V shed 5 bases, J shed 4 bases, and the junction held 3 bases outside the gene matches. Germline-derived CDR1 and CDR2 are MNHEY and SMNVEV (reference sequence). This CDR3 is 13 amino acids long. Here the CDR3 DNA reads TGTGCCAGCAGTATTAGCGGGAGTTACGAGCAGTACTTC. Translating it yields CASSISGSYEQYF.

The CDR3, as DNA: TGTGCCAGCAGCAGAGGGCAAGATACGCAGTATTTT. Translating gives CASSRGQDTQYF. The chain couples TRBV21-1 to TRBJ2-3; TRBD2 was called by the table and not checked on the DNA. TRBV21-1 is listed as a pseudogene. The CDR3 is 12 amino acids.

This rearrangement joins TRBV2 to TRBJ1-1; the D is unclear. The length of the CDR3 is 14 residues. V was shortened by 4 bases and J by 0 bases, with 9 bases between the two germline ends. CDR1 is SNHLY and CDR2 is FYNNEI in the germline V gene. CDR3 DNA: TGTGCCAGCAGTGTGGAAGGAGTGAACACTGAAGCTTTCTTT. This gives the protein CASSVEGVNTEAFF.

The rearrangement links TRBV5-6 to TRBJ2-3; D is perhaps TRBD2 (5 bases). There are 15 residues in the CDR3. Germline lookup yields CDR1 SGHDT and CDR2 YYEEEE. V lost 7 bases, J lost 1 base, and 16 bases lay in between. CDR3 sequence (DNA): TGTGCCAGCCGTACCGCGGGCCAGGGCACAGATACGCAGTATTTT. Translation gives CASRTAGQGTDTQYF.